These 9 T cell receptor beta chains were sequenced from one sample in a study of CD8 T cells in ankylosing spondylitis. TCRdb re-derived calls from the 5' RACE reads in MiXCR, one entry per CDR3 protein. This table holds around 250,000 distinct CDR3 sequences, about 10% found once. Sequencing was performed on blood, either unsorted or a sorted T cell fraction (not recorded which). Every receptor here comes from a male donor with ankylosing spondylitis or in good health (not recorded which).

This clonotype was counted at least ten times. CDR3 nucleotides: TGTGCCAGCAGTTACCCGGGATCGCCCTACAATGAGCAGTTCTTC. Translating it yields CASSYPGSPYNEQFF. The chain combines TRBV6-5 with TRBJ2-1; the D gene is possibly TRBD2 (5 bases). CDR1 is MNHEY, CDR2 SVGAGI, per germline. Trimming pared 2 bases from V and 2 bases from J, leaving 10 bases between. The CDR3 is 15 amino acids.

The chain joins TRBV29-1 to TRBJ2-2; D remains ambiguous. CDR3 length: 14 residues. The germline V gene has CDR1 SQVTM and CDR2 ANQGSEA. V shed 5 bases and J shed 0 bases, with 10 bases lying between them. The CDR3, as DNA: TGCAGCGTTCGTAGGGATCCGAACACCGGGGAGCTGTTTTTT. Protein sequence: CSVRRDPNTGELFF.

This clonotype occurred a few times. The chain couples TRBV11-2 to TRBJ2-1; D possibly corresponds to TRBD1 (5 bases). The ends were cut back, 2 bases at V and 5 bases at J, with 10 bases in the middle. Germline V lookup: CDR1 SGHAT, CDR2 FQNNGV. CDR3 length: 14 amino acids. The CDR3 protein is CASSLQGLNNEQFF. The CDR3 nucleotides are TGTGCCAGCAGCTTACAGGGTCTCAACAATGAGCAGTTCTTC.

This clonotype was detected ten times or more. The V gene is TRBV27, the J gene TRBJ2-3; no reliable D call. V lost 2 bases, J lost 3 bases, and 15 bases lay in between. Germline-derived CDR1 and CDR2 are MNHEY and SMNVEV (reference sequence). The CDR3 totals 16 residues. DNA for the CDR3: TGTGCCAGCAGTTTAGCCTTGTCGAGTGTTACAGATACGCAGTATTTT. Its protein is CASSLALSSVTDTQYF.

The rearrangement links TRBV7-9 to TRBJ2-2, with D hard to call. The V gene's germline CDR1 is SEHNR and CDR2 FQNEAQ (reference sequence). The CDR3 consists of 14 residues. V lost 4 bases and J lost 4, with 10 bases in between. The CDR3 protein is CASSYDLATGELFF. The CDR3 DNA reads as TGTGCCAGCAGCTACGACTTGGCCACCGGGGAGCTGTTTTTT.

In its sample, this clonotype was seen many times. The chain combines TRBV12-3 or TRBV12-4 with TRBJ2-1; possible D gene TRBD1, 6 bases. V was shortened by 7 bases and J by 3 bases, with 16 bases between the two germline ends. The CDR3 runs to 15 residues. The CDR3 protein is CASIKGTSGYNEQFF. In DNA form, the CDR3 reads TGTGCCAGCATCAAAGGGACATCGGGCTACAATGAGCAGTTCTTC.

The chain joins TRBV20-1 to TRBJ2-3; possibly TRBD2 for D (7 bases). CDR3 length equals 13 residues. Trimming cost V 5 bases and J 2 bases, with 11 bases left between them. Looked up from germline, CDR1 is DFQATT and CDR2 is SNEGSKA (reference sequence). This CDR3 reads CSAWGGLTDTQYF. The CDR3 coding sequence is TGCAGTGCTTGGGGGGGGCTCACAGATACGCAGTATTTT.

The V call is TRBV19, the J call TRBJ2-7; 7 positions match TRBD2. The ends lost 6 bases at V and 0 bases at J; junction bases unmatched: 8. Germline CDR1 reads LNHDA; CDR2 reads SQIVND (reference sequence). The CDR3 has 15 residues. CDR3 in amino acids: CASRRLAESSYEQYF. Here the CDR3 DNA reads TGTGCCAGTAGAAGACTAGCCGAGAGCTCCTACGAGCAGTACTTC.

This clonotype was detected ten times or more. The V gene is TRBV7-6, the J gene TRBJ1-5; D perhaps matches TRBD1 (5 bases). Germline-derived CDR1 and CDR2 are SGHVS and FNYEAQ. Trimming cost V 2 bases and J 2 bases, with 19 bases left between them. The CDR3 runs 18 residues. CDR3 nucleotide sequence: TGTGCCAGCAGCTTATGCAGGTGGGGCAGGCATTGCAATCAGCCCCAGCATTTT. Its protein product is CASSLCRWGRHCNQPQHF.